Listed below are T cell receptor beta chains from one sample, sequenced in a study of T cell repertoires in cytomegalovirus infection. One entry per CDR3 protein, called by TCRdb with MiXCR from the reads. The top ten clones hold over 13% of a sample with fewer than 1,000,000 distinct CDR3 sequences, around 32% of them seen once. Antigens of these TCRs are unknown. The sequencing here drew on cultured CD8+ T cells from PBMCs, taken from culture after CMV antigen stimulation. These receptors were taken from a human donor in good health (CMV status not recorded). Some clones in this sample may be carry-over from other donors' samples. Each CDR3 is given with its conserved first and last residue. D genes are given only for firm matches. Clone size is given for some rows only: seen once, a few or many times, or a class if the clone is expanded.

v_gene,j_gene,abundance,d_gene,CDR3nt,CDR3aa
TRBV7-4,TRBJ2-5,-,TRBD1,TGTGCCAGCAGCTTAGTGGCCGGGACAGGGGTTCAAGAGAACCAGTACTTC,CASSLVAGTGVQENQYF
TRBV6-2/TRBV6-3,TRBJ2-2,few,-,TGTGCCAGCCCCAGCTTGTTCCTCAGGTCCACCGGGGAGCTGTTTTTT,CASPSLFLRSTGELFF
TRBV5-5,TRBJ2-3,few,-,TGTGCCAGCAGCCAAGGACTGCAGGGAAGCACAGATACGCAGTATTTT,CASSQGLQGSTDTQYF
TRBV7-2,TRBJ2-3,many,TRBD2,TGTGCCAGCAGCACCAGACTAGCGGGGACAGATACGCAGTATTTT,CASSTRLAGTDTQYF
TRBV10-3,TRBJ1-2,-,-,TGTGCCATCAGTGACGGGCAGGAGCTGGGGAGGACCTTC,CAISDGQELGRTF
TRBV7-6,TRBJ2-2,-,-,TGTGCCAGCGGCTTACCCAGACAGCGAGCAGGTCTCACCGGGGAGCTGTTTTTT,CASGLPRQRAGLTGELFF
TRBV9,TRBJ1-2,-,-,TGTGCCAGCAGCCCAGCCGACAGCAACTATGGCTACACCTTC,CASSPADSNYGYTF
TRBV6-6,TRBJ1-4,-,-,TGTGCCAGCAACTCCGACACGAATGAAAAACTGTTTTTT,CASNSDTNEKLFF
TRBV20-1,TRBJ2-4,-,-,TGCAGTGCTAGAGATCTTCCAGGACAGAGAAACATTCAGTACTTC,CSARDLPGQRNIQYF
TRBV7-9,TRBJ1-2,-,-,TGTGCCAGCACCCCAGGGTCGAACTATGGCTACACCTTC,CASTPGSNYGYTF
TRBV7-9,TRBJ1-1,few,TRBD1,TGTGCCAGCAGCTTACTCGGGGACAGGGATCGTGGCACTGAAGCTTTCTTT,CASSLLGDRDRGTEAFF
TRBV6-6,TRBJ2-3,-,-,TGTGCCAGCAGTTACTACGAATCATCCGGGACGGGTGAGCTGGATACGCAGTATTTT,CASSYYESSGTGELDTQYF
TRBV27,TRBJ1-2,-,-,TGTGCCAGCAGTCATCCGGGACTCAGAAGTGGCTACACCTTC,CASSHPGLRSGYTF
TRBV7-6,TRBJ1-2,many,-,TGTGCCAGCAGCCCCCGTAGAGGGGGTGGCTACACCTTC,CASSPRRGGGYTF
TRBV6-6,TRBJ2-1,-,-,TGTGCCAGCAGTTACTCCCGGGCGGGGACAAACAATGAGCAGTTCTTC,CASSYSRAGTNNEQFF
TRBV7-4,TRBJ1-2,-,-,TGTGCCAGCAGCTTTGTCCAGGATACATCTTATGGCGACACCTTC,CASSFVQDTSYGDTF
TRBV6-5,TRBJ2-3,few,-,TGTGCCAGCAGTTACCACAGGACAGATACGCAGTATTTT,CASSYHRTDTQYF
TRBV12-3/TRBV12-4,TRBJ1-2,many,TRBD1,TGTGCCAGCAGTTTCGGGACAGGAGGAGGCTACACCTTC,CASSFGTGGGYTF
TRBV24-1,TRBJ2-1,-,-,TGTGCCACCAGTGACCCGGATGTAGGAAGCTCCTACAATGAGCAGTTCTTC,CATSDPDVGSSYNEQFF
TRBV27,TRBJ2-3,many,-,TGTGCCAGCAGCAGGGGGGTAGATACGCAGTATTTT,CASSRGVDTQYF
TRBV7-9,TRBJ2-5,-,-,TGTGCCAGCAGCGTAGACAGCGCCCAAGAGACCCAGTACTTC,CASSVDSAQETQYF
TRBV4-1,TRBJ2-7,-,-,TGCGCCAGCAGCCAAGGGACCGTGGAAAGAGACGAGCAGTACTTC,CASSQGTVERDEQYF
TRBV28,TRBJ2-5,-,-,TGTGCCAACAGTAAAGGGCTCCAAGAGACCCAGTACTTC,CANSKGLQETQYF
TRBV7-9,TRBJ2-5,few,-,TGTGCCAGCAGTGCTGGACAGGAGACCCAGTACTTC,CASSAGQETQYF
TRBV6-5,TRBJ2-5,few,TRBD2,TGTGCCAGCAGTTACTCTCTAGCGGAGGGGGAGACCCAGTACTTC,CASSYSLAEGETQYF
TRBV12-3/TRBV12-4,TRBJ1-4,many,-,TGTGCCAGCAGTTTAACGGGGAATGAAAAACTGTTTTTT,CASSLTGNEKLFF
TRBV7-2,TRBJ1-5,many,-,TGTGCCAGCAGCCGGTGGCAGAGCAATCAGCCCCAGCATTTT,CASSRWQSNQPQHF
TRBV7-8,TRBJ1-5,many,TRBD1,TGTGCCAGCAGCCCTGAGGGGGCAGAGAGTCAGCCCCAGCATTTT,CASSPEGAESQPQHF
TRBV7-6,TRBJ1-4,few,-,TGTGCCAGCAGCCCGGACCCCAGTGGAGAAAAACTGTTTTTT,CASSPDPSGEKLFF
TRBV7-9,TRBJ2-5,few,-,TGTGCCAGCAGCTTAGCGAGGGCAGGGCCGAACCAAGAGACCCAGTACTTC,CASSLARAGPNQETQYF
TRBV29-1,TRBJ2-5,-,-,TGCAGCGTTGAGGGCAGTCAAGAGACCCAGTACTTC,CSVEGSQETQYF